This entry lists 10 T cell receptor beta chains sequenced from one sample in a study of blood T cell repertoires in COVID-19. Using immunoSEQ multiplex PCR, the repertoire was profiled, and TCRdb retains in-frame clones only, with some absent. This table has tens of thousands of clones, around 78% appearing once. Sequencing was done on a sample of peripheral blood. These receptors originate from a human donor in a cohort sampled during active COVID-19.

CDR3 sequence: CASSRLAGDYNEQFF. In DNA form, the CDR3 reads TGCGCCAGCAGTCGACTAGCGGGTGACTACAATGAGCAGTTCTTC. J is TRBJ2-1 and V is TRBV10-2, with 10 bases fitting TRBD2. CDR1 and CDR2 (germline): WSHSY, SAAADI. There are 15 residues in the CDR3. V shed 5 bases and J 3 bases; nucleotides not matched to a gene: 4.

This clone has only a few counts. The chain's CDR3 is CASSLASGWDSTNEKLFF. The CDR3 DNA reads TGTGCCAGCAGCTTAGCTTCAGGGTGGGATTCCACTAATGAAAAACTGTTTTTT. This chain joins TRBV11-2 and TRBJ1-4; a possible D gene is TRBD1 (5 bases). The CDR3 is 18 amino acids. Trimming cost V 1 base and J 2 bases, with 17 bases left between them. Germline CDR1 SGHAT, CDR2 FQNNGV.

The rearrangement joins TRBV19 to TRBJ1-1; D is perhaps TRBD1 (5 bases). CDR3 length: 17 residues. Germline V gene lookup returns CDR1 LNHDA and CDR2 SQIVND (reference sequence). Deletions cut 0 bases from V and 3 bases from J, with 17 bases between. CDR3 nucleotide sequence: TGTGCCAGTAGTATAGACGCCTCTCCAGGGTCAGACACTGAAGCTTTCTTT. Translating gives CASSIDASPGSDTEAFF. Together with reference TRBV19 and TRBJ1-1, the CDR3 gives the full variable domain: DGGITQSPKYLFRKEGQNVTLSCEQNLNHDAMYWYRQDPGQGLRLIYYSQIVNDFQKGDIAEGYSVSREKKESFPLTVTSAQKNPTAFYLCASSIDASPGSDTEAFFGQGTRLTVV.

The chain's CDR3 is CASSASDGAFF. The CDR3 coding sequence is TGTGCCAGCAGCGCGTCCGATGGAGCTTTCTTT. The V gene is TRBV7-9, the J gene TRBJ1-1; no definite D call. The CDR3 sequence is 11 residues long. V was pared by 5 bases and J by 10 bases, with 11 bases between. Germline V gene lookup returns CDR1 SEHNR and CDR2 FQNEAQ (reference sequence).

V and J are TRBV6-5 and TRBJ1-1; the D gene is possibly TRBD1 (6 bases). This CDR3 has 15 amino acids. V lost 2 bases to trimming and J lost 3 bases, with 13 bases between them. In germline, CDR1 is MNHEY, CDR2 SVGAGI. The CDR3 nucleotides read TGTGCCAGCAGTTACGGGACATTTGGGCACACTGAAGCTTTCTTT. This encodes CASSYGTFGHTEAFF.

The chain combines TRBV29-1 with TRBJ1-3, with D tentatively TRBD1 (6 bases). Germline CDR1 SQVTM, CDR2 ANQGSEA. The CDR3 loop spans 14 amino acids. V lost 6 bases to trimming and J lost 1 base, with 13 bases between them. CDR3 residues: CSVAPGTSGNTIYF. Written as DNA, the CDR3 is TGCAGCGTGGCTCCCGGGACATCTGGAAACACCATATATTTT.

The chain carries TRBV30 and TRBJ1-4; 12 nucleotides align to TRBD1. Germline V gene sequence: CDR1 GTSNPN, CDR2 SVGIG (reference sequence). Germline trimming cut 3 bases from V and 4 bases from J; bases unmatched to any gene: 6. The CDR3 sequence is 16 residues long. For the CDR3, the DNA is TGTGCCTGGAGGAAGGGACAGGGGGCGGGTAATGAAAAACTGTTTTTT. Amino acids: CAWRKGQGAGNEKLFF.

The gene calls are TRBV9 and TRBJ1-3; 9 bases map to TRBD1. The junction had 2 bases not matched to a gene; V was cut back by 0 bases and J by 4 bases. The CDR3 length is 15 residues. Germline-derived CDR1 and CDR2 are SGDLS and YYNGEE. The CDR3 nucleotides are TGTGCCAGCAGCGTAGGACAGGGGGTCGGAAACACCATATATTTT. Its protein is CASSVGQGVGNTIYF.

This CDR3 reads CASTLGAAFPRDMNTEAFF. CDR3 in DNA: TGTGCCAGTACTCTGGGGGCGGCCTTTCCCAGGGACATGAACACTGAAGCTTTCTTT. V gene TRBV19 combines with J gene TRBJ1-1, with D perhaps matching TRBD1 (6 bases). This CDR3 region has 19 residues. V lost 7 bases, J lost 0 bases, and 27 bases lay in between. Germline V gives CDR1 LNHDA, CDR2 SQIVND (reference sequence).

The chain's CDR3 is CASSLQGSPVEQYF. The DNA for the CDR3 is TGTGCCAGCAGCTTACAGGGTTCGCCCGTCGAGCAGTACTTC. The V and J genes are TRBV28 and TRBJ2-7; the D gene is possibly TRBD1 (6 bases). The V gene's germline CDR1 is MDHEN and CDR2 SYDVKM. CDR3 length: 14 residues. V lost 6 bases and J 6 bases, leaving 18 bases between the germline ends.